Following are 3 T cell receptor beta chains from one sample sequenced in a study of CD8 T cells in ankylosing spondylitis. TCRdb re-called the 5' RACE reads with MiXCR, one entry per CDR3 protein. This sample carries 150,000 to 200,000 distinct CDR3 sequences, 18% of them seen once, and the ten largest clones take approximately 4%. The sample was blood, either unsorted or a sorted T cell fraction (not recorded which). The source is a male donor aged 5 to 30 with ankylosing spondylitis or in good health (not recorded which).

This chain uses TRBV29-1 with TRBJ2-7; 7 bases are a match to TRBD2. The CDR3 is made up of 12 amino acids. CDR1 and CDR2 (germline): SQVTM, ANQGSEA. The CDR3 reads CSVRLAAHEQYF. The DNA of the CDR3 is TGCTCCGTCCGGCTAGCGGCCCACGAGCAGTACTTC.

The sample holds many counts of this clonotype. The chain joins TRBV15 to TRBJ2-3; 7 bases agree with TRBD2. Germline V gene sequence: CDR1 LNHNV, CDR2 YYDKDF (reference sequence). The CDR3 covers 18 residues. With V trimmed by 5 bases and J by 3 bases, 17 bases remained unmatched. For the CDR3, the DNA is TGTGCCACCAGCCCGGTGGGGCGGGACGTCGGGGGGACAGATACGCAGTATTTT. Protein: CATSPVGRDVGGTDTQYF.

The sample holds a few counts of this clonotype. The chain carries TRBV7-9 and TRBJ2-3; 9 nucleotides agree with TRBD1. V shed 1 base, J shed 2 bases, and the junction held 10 bases outside the gene matches. Looked up from germline, CDR1 is SEHNR and CDR2 is FQNEAQ (reference sequence). The CDR3 runs to 18 residues. CDR3 protein: CASSLDLTGQGPTDTQYF. Written as DNA, the CDR3 is TGTGCCAGCAGCTTAGATTTGACGGGACAGGGTCCCACAGATACGCAGTATTTT.